The rows below give T cell receptor beta chains drawn from one sample of a study of shared clonotypes between healthy human individuals. Here immunoSEQ multiplex PCR was the method, and the copy in TCRdb shows in-frame clones only, minus some. The sample has about 2.4 million clones; over 85% are singletons. The sequenced sample was naive CD4+ T cells from PBMCs. The receptors shown here come from a man younger than 30 in good health. Some clones in this sample may be carry-over from other donors' samples. Both conserved end residues are part of each CDR3. Each record gives: CDR3 protein, CDR3 DNA, clone size, D gene, J gene, V gene. A D gene is named only where the DNA matches it firmly. The listing skips clone size in some rows; elsewhere it reads once, few, many or a size class.

CDR3aa: CASSLGYNEQFF
CDR3nt: TGTGCCAGTTCTTTAGGCTACAATGAGCAGTTCTTC
abundance: -
d_gene: -
j_gene: TRBJ2-1
v_gene: TRBV28

CDR3aa: CSATFYNEQFF
CDR3nt: TGCAGTGCTACCTTTTACAATGAGCAGTTCTTC
abundance: -
d_gene: -
j_gene: TRBJ2-1
v_gene: TRBV20-1

CDR3aa: CASSPGHKNTEAFF
CDR3nt: TGTGCCAGCAGTCCGGGACATAAGAACACTGAAGCTTTCTTT
abundance: -
d_gene: -
j_gene: TRBJ1-1
v_gene: TRBV28

CDR3aa: CAILRAEAFF
CDR3nt: TGTGCCATCCTAAGGGCTGAAGCTTTCTTT
abundance: -
d_gene: -
j_gene: TRBJ1-1
v_gene: TRBV6-1

CDR3aa: CASNRAPGYEQYF
CDR3nt: TGTGCCAGCAATAGGGCTCCGGGCTACGAGCAGTACTTC
abundance: -
d_gene: -
j_gene: TRBJ2-7
v_gene: TRBV27

CDR3aa: CASSYDPVQETQYF
CDR3nt: TGTGCCAGCAGTTACGATCCAGTCCAAGAGACCCAGTACTTC
abundance: -
d_gene: -
j_gene: TRBJ2-5
v_gene: TRBV6-5

CDR3aa: CASSFVGAANEKLFF
CDR3nt: TGTGCCAGCAGCTTCGTGGGGGCGGCTAATGAAAAACTGTTTTTT
abundance: -
d_gene: -
j_gene: TRBJ1-4
v_gene: TRBV6-5

CDR3aa: CASSFSGGGYTF
CDR3nt: TGTGCCAGCAGTTTTTCGGGGGGAGGCTACACCTTC
abundance: -
d_gene: -
j_gene: TRBJ1-2
v_gene: TRBV28

CDR3aa: CASSEVPANTGELFF
CDR3nt: TGTGCCAGCAGTGAAGTCCCGGCGAACACCGGGGAGCTGTTTTTT
abundance: -
d_gene: -
j_gene: TRBJ2-2
v_gene: TRBV6-1

CDR3aa: CASSLVGFGTSGYNEQFF
CDR3nt: TGCGCCAGCAGCTTGGTAGGTTTTGGGACTAGCGGCTACAATGAGCAGTTCTTC
abundance: -
d_gene: TRBD2
j_gene: TRBJ2-1
v_gene: TRBV5-1

CDR3aa: CASSLSGETQYF
CDR3nt: TGCGCCAGCAGCCTCTCCGGGGAGACCCAGTACTTC
abundance: -
d_gene: -
j_gene: TRBJ2-5
v_gene: TRBV5-1

CDR3aa: CASSPEQGRTDTQYF
CDR3nt: TGTGCCAGCTCACCCGAACAGGGCCGCACAGATACGCAGTATTTT
abundance: -
d_gene: -
j_gene: TRBJ2-3
v_gene: TRBV18

CDR3aa: CASSPGGASGAYEQYF
CDR3nt: TGCGCCAGCAGCCCAGGGGGGGCTAGCGGAGCCTACGAGCAGTACTTC
abundance: -
d_gene: -
j_gene: TRBJ2-7
v_gene: TRBV5-1

CDR3aa: CASSDPGQGALYYGYTF
CDR3nt: TGTGCCAGCAGTGACCCGGGACAGGGGGCCCTCTACTATGGCTACACCTTC
abundance: -
d_gene: TRBD1
j_gene: TRBJ1-2
v_gene: TRBV6-1

CDR3aa: CASSLKQGDYGYTF
CDR3nt: TGCGCCAGCAGCTTGAAACAGGGGGACTATGGCTACACCTTC
abundance: -
d_gene: TRBD1
j_gene: TRBJ1-2
v_gene: TRBV5-1

CDR3aa: CASSYSPARGYTF
CDR3nt: TGTGCCAGCAGTTACTCCCCCGCTCGGGGCTACACCTTC
abundance: -
d_gene: -
j_gene: TRBJ1-2
v_gene: TRBV6-6

CDR3aa: CASSSPWTIQETQYF
CDR3nt: TGTGCCAGCAGCAGCCCTTGGACCATCCAAGAGACCCAGTACTTC
abundance: -
d_gene: -
j_gene: TRBJ2-5
v_gene: TRBV5-4

CDR3aa: CAWRPGTGLLGEQYF
CDR3nt: TGTGCCTGGAGACCCGGGACAGGGCTTTTGGGCGAGCAGTACTTC
abundance: -
d_gene: TRBD1
j_gene: TRBJ2-7
v_gene: TRBV30

CDR3aa: CASSLLSVRGNTEAFF
CDR3nt: TGTGCCAGCAGTTTATTAAGTGTCAGGGGGAACACTGAAGCTTTCTTT
abundance: -
d_gene: -
j_gene: TRBJ1-1
v_gene: TRBV27

CDR3aa: CASSYQLSSTGELFF
CDR3nt: TGTGCCAGCAGCTATCAACTCTCGTCCACCGGGGAGCTGTTTTTT
abundance: few
d_gene: -
j_gene: TRBJ2-2
v_gene: TRBV5-8

CDR3aa: CASSLASLNTNEQFF
CDR3nt: TGTGCCAGCAGCTTAGCTAGCCTGAATACTAATGAGCAGTTCTTC
abundance: -
d_gene: -
j_gene: TRBJ2-1
v_gene: TRBV7-2

CDR3aa: CASSLQGADSGNTIYF
CDR3nt: TGTGCCAGCAGCTTACAGGGGGCTGACTCTGGAAACACCATATATTTT
abundance: -
d_gene: TRBD1
j_gene: TRBJ1-3
v_gene: TRBV7-9

CDR3aa: CASRGDHSYEQYF
CDR3nt: TGTGCCAGTAGGGGGGACCACTCCTACGAGCAGTACTTC
abundance: -
d_gene: -
j_gene: TRBJ2-7
v_gene: TRBV19

CDR3aa: CASSPPGLGEQYF
CDR3nt: TGTGCCAGCTCACCACCGGGATTGGGCGAGCAGTACTTC
abundance: -
d_gene: -
j_gene: TRBJ2-7
v_gene: TRBV18

CDR3aa: CAWSADVRQPQHF
CDR3nt: TGTGCCTGGAGCGCGGACGTGCGGCAGCCCCAGCATTTT
abundance: -
d_gene: -
j_gene: TRBJ1-5
v_gene: TRBV30

CDR3aa: CASGYRTPTNEKLFF
CDR3nt: TGTGCCAGCGGTTACAGAACCCCAACTAATGAAAAACTGTTTTTT
abundance: -
d_gene: -
j_gene: TRBJ1-4
v_gene: TRBV25-1

CDR3aa: CASSAQGYQAEAFF
CDR3nt: TGTGCCAGCAGTGCACAGGGGTATCAGGCTGAAGCTTTCTTT
abundance: -
d_gene: TRBD1
j_gene: TRBJ1-1
v_gene: TRBV6-1

CDR3aa: CASTPYPGMTDTQYF
CDR3nt: TGTGCCAGCACCCCGTATCCGGGGATGACAGATACGCAGTATTTT
abundance: -
d_gene: -
j_gene: TRBJ2-3
v_gene: TRBV5-4

CDR3aa: CASSPQGAFTSLIGYTF
CDR3nt: TGTGCCAGCAGCCCACAGGGGGCTTTTACTTCTCTTATCGGCTACACCTTC
abundance: -
d_gene: TRBD1
j_gene: TRBJ1-2
v_gene: TRBV7-2

CDR3aa: CASSLAAPEETQYF
CDR3nt: TGTGCCAGCAGCTTGGCAGCCCCAGAAGAGACCCAGTACTTC
abundance: -
d_gene: -
j_gene: TRBJ2-5
v_gene: TRBV5-5

CDR3aa: CASSSSVDEQFF
CDR3nt: TGTGCCAGCAGCTCCTCGGTCGATGAGCAGTTCTTC
abundance: -
d_gene: -
j_gene: TRBJ2-1
v_gene: TRBV11-3

CDR3aa: CASSATVGSYNEQYF
CDR3nt: TGTGCCAGCAGCGCCACCGTGGGGTCTTATAACGAGCAGTACTTC
abundance: once
d_gene: -
j_gene: TRBJ2-7
v_gene: TRBV9

CDR3aa: CASSLAAVNQPQHF
CDR3nt: TGTGCCAGCAGCTTAGCCGCAGTCAATCAGCCCCAGCATTTT
abundance: -
d_gene: -
j_gene: TRBJ1-5
v_gene: TRBV7-2

CDR3aa: CASRGGVPGTGELFF
CDR3nt: TGTGCCAGCAGGGGAGGGGTTCCTGGCACCGGGGAGCTGTTTTTT
abundance: -
d_gene: TRBD2
j_gene: TRBJ2-2
v_gene: TRBV7-2

CDR3aa: CASSSPGYEQYF
CDR3nt: TGTGCCAGCAGCTCCCCGGGGTACGAGCAGTACTTC
abundance: -
d_gene: -
j_gene: TRBJ2-7
v_gene: TRBV7-2

CDR3aa: CASSQVNPAQNTEAFF
CDR3nt: TGTGCCAGCAGCCAAGTTAACCCGGCCCAGAACACTGAAGCTTTCTTT
abundance: -
d_gene: -
j_gene: TRBJ1-1
v_gene: TRBV4-2

CDR3aa: CASSTWTAEGSYNEQFF
CDR3nt: TGTGCCAGTAGTACCTGGACGGCGGAAGGGTCCTACAATGAGCAGTTCTTC
abundance: once
d_gene: -
j_gene: TRBJ2-1
v_gene: TRBV19

CDR3aa: CASSPTELSGNTIYF
CDR3nt: TGCGCCAGCAGCCCGACAGAGCTCTCTGGAAACACCATATATTTT
abundance: -
d_gene: -
j_gene: TRBJ1-3
v_gene: TRBV5-1

CDR3aa: CASSFIGSGINEQYF
CDR3nt: TGTGCCAGCAGCTTTATAGGTAGCGGGATCAACGAGCAGTACTTC
abundance: once
d_gene: TRBD2
j_gene: TRBJ2-7
v_gene: TRBV7-2